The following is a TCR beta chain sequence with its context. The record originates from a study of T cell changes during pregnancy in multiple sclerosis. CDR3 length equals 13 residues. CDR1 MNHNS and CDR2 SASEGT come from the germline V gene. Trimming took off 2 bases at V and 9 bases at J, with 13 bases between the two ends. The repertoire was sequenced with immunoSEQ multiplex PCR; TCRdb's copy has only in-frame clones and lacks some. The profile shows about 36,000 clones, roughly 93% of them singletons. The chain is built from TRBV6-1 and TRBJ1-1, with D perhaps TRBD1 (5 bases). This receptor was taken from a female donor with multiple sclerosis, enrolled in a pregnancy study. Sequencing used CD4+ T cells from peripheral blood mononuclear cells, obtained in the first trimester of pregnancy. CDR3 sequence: CASSERLGQQAFF. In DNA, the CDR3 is TGTGCCAGCAGTGAAAGGTTGGGGCAGCAAGCTTTCTTT.